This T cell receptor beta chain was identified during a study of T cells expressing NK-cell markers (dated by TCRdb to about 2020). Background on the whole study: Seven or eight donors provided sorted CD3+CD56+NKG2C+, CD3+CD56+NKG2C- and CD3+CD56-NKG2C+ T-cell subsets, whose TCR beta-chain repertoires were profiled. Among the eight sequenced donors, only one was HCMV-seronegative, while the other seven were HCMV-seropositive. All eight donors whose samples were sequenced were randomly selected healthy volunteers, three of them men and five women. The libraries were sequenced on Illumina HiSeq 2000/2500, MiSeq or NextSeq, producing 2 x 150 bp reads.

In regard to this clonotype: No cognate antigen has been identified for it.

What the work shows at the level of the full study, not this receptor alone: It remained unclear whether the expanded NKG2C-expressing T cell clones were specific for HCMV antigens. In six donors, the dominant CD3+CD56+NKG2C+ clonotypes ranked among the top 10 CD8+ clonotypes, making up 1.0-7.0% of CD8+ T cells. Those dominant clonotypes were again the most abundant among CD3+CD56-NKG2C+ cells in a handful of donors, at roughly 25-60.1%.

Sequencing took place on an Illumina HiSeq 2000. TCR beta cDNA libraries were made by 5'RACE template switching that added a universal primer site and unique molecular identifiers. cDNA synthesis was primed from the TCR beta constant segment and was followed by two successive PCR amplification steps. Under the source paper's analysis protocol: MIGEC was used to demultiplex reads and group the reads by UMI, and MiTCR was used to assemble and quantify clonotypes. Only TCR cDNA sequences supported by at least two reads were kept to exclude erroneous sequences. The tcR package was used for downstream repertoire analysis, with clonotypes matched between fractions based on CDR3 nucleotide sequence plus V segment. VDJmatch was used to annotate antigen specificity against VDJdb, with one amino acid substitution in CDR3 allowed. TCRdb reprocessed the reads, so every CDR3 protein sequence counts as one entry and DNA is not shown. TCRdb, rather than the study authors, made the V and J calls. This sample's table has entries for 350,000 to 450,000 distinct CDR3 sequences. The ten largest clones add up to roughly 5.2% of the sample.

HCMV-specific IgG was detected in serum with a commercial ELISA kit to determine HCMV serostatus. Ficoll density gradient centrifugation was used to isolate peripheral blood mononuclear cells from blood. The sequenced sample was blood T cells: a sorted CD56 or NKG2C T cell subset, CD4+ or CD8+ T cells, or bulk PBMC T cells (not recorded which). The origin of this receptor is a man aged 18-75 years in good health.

For the CDR3, the sequence is CASSHGGYSYEQYF. This receptor chain uses TRBV3-1 and TRBJ2-7; as DNA is missing, the TRBD1 call by TCRdb cannot be tested. Including the terminal cysteine and phenylalanine, the CDR3 comprises 14 residues. This entry has no DNA. The CDR1 and CDR2 encoded by the germline V gene (reference sequence) are LGHDT and YNNKEL.